The T cell receptor (beta chain) under discussion was sequenced for a study of T-cell reconstitution after alpha-beta-depleted transplantation in children. Trimming shortened V by 0 bases and J by 1 base, and 16 bases separated the two germline ends. This CDR3 spans 17 amino acids. Germline lookup yields CDR1 SGHAT and CDR2 FQNNGV. Unique molecular identifiers featured in how the TCRbeta library was prepared. TCRdb re-derived calls from the PCR reads in MiXCR, one entry per CDR3 protein. In the table there are hundreds of thousands of distinct CDR3 sequences, approximately 14% of which are singletons.

The chain carries TRBV11-2 and TRBJ2-7; no clear D. The sequencing here drew on PBMCs, taken before TCRalphabeta/CD19-depleted stem cell transplant. This clonotype was obtained from a girl between 2 and 10 years old with congenital amegakaryocytic thrombocytopenia, due to receive a stem cell transplant. The CDR3 protein is CASSLDIRSLPSYEQYF. Written as DNA, the CDR3 is TGTGCCAGCAGCTTAGATATTCGGTCACTCCCTTCCTACGAGCAGTACTTC.